These T cell receptor beta chains were read from a single sample in a study of T-cell memory formation after mild COVID-19. TCRdb independently ran MiXCR on the 5' RACE reads; one entry per CDR3 protein. The sample includes more than 150,000 distinct CDR3 sequences, roughly a fifth of them seen just once. Sample: PBMCs or a T cell subset sorted from them (not recorded which). The receptors come from an adult woman who had mild COVID-19 (a few samples of this study predate the infection). Cell type and time point are not known. The CDR3 runs from the conserved cysteine through the conserved F or W. The D gene is left open where the match is weak. Expanded clones are given a class, and other clones once, few, many or no size at all.

clone size,J gene,V gene,D gene,CDR3 DNA,CDR3 protein
-,TRBJ2-3,TRBV19,-,TGTGCCAGCTCCCCCAGGGGTCCACCCAGCACAGATACGCAGTATTTT,CASSPRGPPSTDTQYF
-,TRBJ2-3,TRBV7-2,-,TGTGCCAGCAGCCTTCCCCCGGGACCCCGGGGGACAGATACGCAGTATTTT,CASSLPPGPRGTDTQYF
few,TRBJ2-2,TRBV6-5,-,TGTGCCAGCAGAGGGGGGTCCGGGGAGCTGTTTTTT,CASRGGSGELFF
-,TRBJ2-3,TRBV9,TRBD2,TGTGCCAGCAGCGCCACTAGCGGTCCCACAGATACGCAGTATTTT,CASSATSGPTDTQYF
few,TRBJ2-7,TRBV20-1,-,TGCAGTGCTAGGTACTGGTCAGGGCGAACCTACGAGCAGTACTTC,CSARYWSGRTYEQYF
few,TRBJ1-5,TRBV7-9,-,TGTGCCAGCAGCTTCCCCGGGGGCCAGCCCCAGCATTTT,CASSFPGGQPQHF
few,TRBJ2-7,TRBV7-9,TRBD2,TGTGCCAGCAGCTTAGCTTCTAGCGGCTCCTACGAGCAGTACTTC,CASSLASSGSYEQYF
few,TRBJ2-1,TRBV15,-,TGTGCCACCAGCGTCGAAAAGCCCTCCTACAATGAGCAGTTCTTC,CATSVEKPSYNEQFF
many,TRBJ2-1,TRBV28,-,TGTGCCAGCAGTTTTTTCCAAGCCCGTGAGCAGTTCTTC,CASSFFQAREQFF
-,TRBJ2-3,TRBV10-3,-,TGTGCCATCAGTGAGTCTAGATCCACAGATACGCAGTATTTT,CAISESRSTDTQYF
-,TRBJ2-1,TRBV19,TRBD2,TGTGCCAGTCTACCCTACTCCGGGACTAGCCTCGGCGAGCAGTTCTTC,CASLPYSGTSLGEQFF
-,TRBJ1-1,TRBV12-3/TRBV12-4,-,TGTGCCAGCAGTTTAGCGCTGGAACTGAACACTGAAGCTTTCTTT,CASSLALELNTEAFF
-,TRBJ2-5,TRBV6-5,TRBD1,TGTGCCAGCAGTCCTTTTCCCCCGGGACAGGGGGGGGAGACCCAGTACTTC,CASSPFPPGQGGETQYF
few,TRBJ1-1,TRBV5-1,TRBD1,TGCGCCAGCAGCTTGGGGCTGACAGGGCTCACTTTTGCAGAAGCTTTCTTT,CASSLGLTGLTFAEAFF
few,TRBJ2-3,TRBV4-1,TRBD2,TGCGCCAGCAGCCAAGTCCCCCTTAGCGGGGGGGCCTATACGCAGTATTTT,CASSQVPLSGGAYTQYF
-,TRBJ2-7,TRBV7-9,TRBD1,TGTGCCAGCAGCTCCCCGTCCGGGACAGTCGCGTCCTTC,CASSSPSGTVASF
few,TRBJ2-3,TRBV9,TRBD2,TGTGCCAGCAGCGTAGATCTAGCGGGAGGGAGCACAGATACGCAGTATTTT,CASSVDLAGGSTDTQYF
-,TRBJ2-2,TRBV24-1,-,TGTGCCACCAGTGGCGCTCCTAACGCCGGGGAGCTGTTTTTT,CATSGAPNAGELFF
few,TRBJ2-1,TRBV7-9,-,TGTGCCAGCAGCCCCCCGCCCGGGAACTCCTACAATGAGCAGTTCTTC,CASSPPPGNSYNEQFF
many,TRBJ2-2,TRBV4-1,TRBD2,TGCGCCAGCAGCCAGTCGGGACTAGCGGGGCCCGACGGGGAGCTGTTTTTT,CASSQSGLAGPDGELFF
many,TRBJ1-2,TRBV7-2,-,TGTGCCAGCAGCTTAATAACCGACAGCTTATATGGCTACACCTTC,CASSLITDSLYGYTF
few,TRBJ2-7,TRBV6-2/TRBV6-3,TRBD2,TGTGCCAGCAGTAGAATGGGAGCGGGGGCCTCCTACGAGCAGTACTTC,CASSRMGAGASYEQYF
-,TRBJ2-3,TRBV20-1,-,TGCAGTGCTGCCAGGGACACAGATACGCAGTATTTT,CSAARDTDTQYF
-,TRBJ1-5,TRBV12-3/TRBV12-4,-,TGTGCCAGCAGTTCTACAGAGGGCAATCAGCCCCAGCATTTT,CASSSTEGNQPQHF
few,TRBJ2-3,TRBV6-2/TRBV6-3,-,TGTGCCAGCACCCCGGACAGCCAGTGGTCTTTCACAGATACGCAGTATTTT,CASTPDSQWSFTDTQYF
-,TRBJ1-2,TRBV7-9,-,TGTGCCAGCAGCTTAGTTCGGTACCCGGACTATGGCTACACCTTC,CASSLVRYPDYGYTF
-,TRBJ2-1,TRBV5-6,-,TGTGCCAGCAGCTTGGAGCGCGGGTACAATGAGCAGTTCTTC,CASSLERGYNEQFF
few,TRBJ2-5,TRBV6-5,-,TGTGCCAGCAGTGGCGACTTGTACCAAGAGACCCAGTACTTC,CASSGDLYQETQYF
few,TRBJ2-7,TRBV5-1,-,TGCGCCAGCAGCTTGACAGGGGACTCATCCTACGAGCAGTACTTC,CASSLTGDSSYEQYF
few,TRBJ1-4,TRBV20-1,TRBD1,TGCAGTGCTAGCATTTGGACAGGGGGCAGGGCAACTAATGAAAAACTGTTTTTT,CSASIWTGGRATNEKLFF
few,TRBJ2-7,TRBV4-1,TRBD1,TGCGCCAGCAGCCGAGACAGGGGGACCTCCTACGAGCAGTACTTC,CASSRDRGTSYEQYF
few,TRBJ2-1,TRBV7-9,-,TGTGCTTCCGGTTGGGCGTCCAATGAGCAGTTCTTC,CASGWASNEQFF
-,TRBJ1-1,TRBV5-1,TRBD1,TGCGCCAGCAGCTTAGCGACAGGGGCGGACACTGAAGCTTTCTTT,CASSLATGADTEAFF
few,TRBJ2-5,TRBV4-2,TRBD2,TGTGCCAGCAGCGCCTTATGGACTAGTGGTATGGAGACCCAGTACTTC,CASSALWTSGMETQYF
few,TRBJ2-3,TRBV24-1,-,TGTGCCACCAGTGATGCGACCACAGATACGCAGTATTTT,CATSDATTDTQYF
few,TRBJ1-1,TRBV6-4,-,TGTGCCAGCAGTGACTCACCGGACAGCTCCACTGAAGCTTTCTTT,CASSDSPDSSTEAFF
-,TRBJ2-7,TRBV5-4,TRBD2,TGTGCCAGCAGCCCCAGGACTAGCGGGATTCTCCCCTACGAGCAGTACTTC,CASSPRTSGILPYEQYF
-,TRBJ2-6,TRBV27,-,TGTGCCAGCAGGGACGACAGGCGGGGGGCCAACGTCCTGACTTTC,CASRDDRRGANVLTF
-,TRBJ2-4,TRBV11-2,TRBD1,TGTGCCAGCAGCTTAGATGTTTGGCGGGACAGGTCATCCAAAAACATTCAGTACTTC,CASSLDVWRDRSSKNIQYF
-,TRBJ2-7,TRBV4-2,TRBD1,TGTGCCAGCAGCCAAGACACCGGGACAGGGGGCTCCGAGCAGTACTTC,CASSQDTGTGGSEQYF
-,TRBJ2-1,TRBV4-1,TRBD2,TGCGCCAGCAGCGGACCCGGGACTAGCGGGGGGGCCATATACAATGAGCAGTTCTTC,CASSGPGTSGGAIYNEQFF
-,TRBJ1-2,TRBV24-1,-,TGTGCCACCAGTGATGGCCCCTATGGCTACACCTTC,CATSDGPYGYTF
-,TRBJ2-1,TRBV7-2,-,TGTGCCAGCAGCTTAGGACACCCGGAGCAGTTCTTC,CASSLGHPEQFF
-,TRBJ2-1,TRBV20-1,-,TGCAGTCCCGTCGGCGGAATCAACAATGAGCAGTTCTTC,CSPVGGINNEQFF
-,TRBJ2-1,TRBV4-2,-,TGTGCCAGCAGCCCCCGCCCTGGGTACAATGAGCAGTTCTTC,CASSPRPGYNEQFF
-,TRBJ2-7,TRBV5-8,-,TGTGCCAGCAGCGCGAACGGTAGGGCAGCCTACGAGCAGTACTTC,CASSANGRAAYEQYF
-,TRBJ2-7,TRBV7-9,-,TGTGCCAGCAGCTTAGCGCACAGCGGGCTGCGGGACGAGCAGTACTTC,CASSLAHSGLRDEQYF
-,TRBJ1-2,TRBV4-1,-,TGCGCCAGCAGCCAAGATCCCTGGACGGATGGCTACACCTTC,CASSQDPWTDGYTF
-,TRBJ2-7,TRBV7-9,TRBD1,TGTGCCAGCAGCCCCCGGGACAGGGATCCCGAGCAGTACTTC,CASSPRDRDPEQYF
-,TRBJ2-5,TRBV28,-,TGTGCCAGCAGTCCAGGGTCGTACCAAGAGACCCAGTACTTC,CASSPGSYQETQYF
few,TRBJ2-7,TRBV7-2,TRBD2,TGTGCCAGCAGCTTAAAGGTAGCGGGAGAGTTGTACGAGCAGTACTTC,CASSLKVAGELYEQYF
-,TRBJ1-1,TRBV4-3,TRBD1,TGCGCCAGCAGCCAACTGACAGGGGTCACTGAAGCTTTCTTT,CASSQLTGVTEAFF
few,TRBJ2-7,TRBV27,-,TGTGCCAGCAGTACCCACAGAAGCTACGAGCAGTACTTC,CASSTHRSYEQYF
-,TRBJ2-4,TRBV20-1,-,TGCAGTGTTCCCACACGGTATCTAGCCAAAAACATTCAGTACTTC,CSVPTRYLAKNIQYF
few,TRBJ2-5,TRBV7-9,-,TGTGCCAGCAGCTTAGCAAGCAACGGGTATCTACAAGAGACCCAGTACTTC,CASSLASNGYLQETQYF
-,TRBJ1-4,TRBV11-2,TRBD1,TGTGCCAGCAGCTCGCAGGGGGCAACTAATGAAAAACTGTTTTTT,CASSSQGATNEKLFF
many,TRBJ2-2,TRBV4-2,-,TGTGCCAGCAGCCACCAGGAACGACAAACCGGGGAGCTGTTTTTT,CASSHQERQTGELFF